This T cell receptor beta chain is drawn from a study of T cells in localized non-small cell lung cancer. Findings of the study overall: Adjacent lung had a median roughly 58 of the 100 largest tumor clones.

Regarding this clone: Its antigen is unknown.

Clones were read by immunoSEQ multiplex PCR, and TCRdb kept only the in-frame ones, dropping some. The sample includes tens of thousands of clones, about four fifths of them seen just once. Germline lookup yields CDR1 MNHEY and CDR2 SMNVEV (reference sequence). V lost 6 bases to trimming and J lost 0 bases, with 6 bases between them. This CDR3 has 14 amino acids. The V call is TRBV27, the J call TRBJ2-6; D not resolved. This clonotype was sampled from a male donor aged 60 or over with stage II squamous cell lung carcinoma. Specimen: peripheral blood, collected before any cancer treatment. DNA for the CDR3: TGTGCCAGCAGGCTAAACTCTGGGGCCAACGTCCTGACTTTC. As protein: CASRLNSGANVLTF.